This T cell receptor (beta chain) was sequenced for a study of T cell responses to AZD1222 COVID-19 vaccine (dated by TCRdb to 2020 to 2022). Study-wide context: AZD1222 recipients with second doses at about 4 weeks or about 12 weeks were pooled, because spike-specific TCR depth and breadth did not differ between schedules. A total of over 230 trial participants underwent TCR sequencing, of whom about 210 had received two doses of AZD1222 and around 26 had received two doses of the MenACWY control vaccine. Trial participants were enrolled by age into subgroups of 18-55, 56-69 and 70-plus years, and around 150, 29 and 61 TCR-sequenced participants, respectively, were included in these subgroups. Summary of the overall study and its limitations: The 56-69-year group was small, and its depth increase did not reach significance, likely because of low power. No day 14 peak-response samples were available, so repertoires were characterized only after the peak T cell response. Only five to seven AZD1222 recipients were SARS-CoV-2 seropositive at baseline, limiting conclusions about previously exposed vaccinees. CD4 TCRs associated with the vaccine covered the entire spike protein, and the dominant responses were in regions 160-218 and 743-854. Nearly half of unique spike-specific TCRs reportedly recognized epitopes outside regions mutated in the B.1.351 and B.1.1.7 variants. Participants were mostly white British and included more females than males, and it was suggested by the authors that clonal diversity may have been underestimated. A significant rise in spike-specific TCR breadth and depth was observed after two AZD1222 doses relative to day 0 and relative to MenACWY recipients.

A note on this clone: Its antigen is currently not known. No base quality information exists; no much larger clone differs at one position.

The CDR3 measures 16 amino acids from cysteine to phenylalanine. Only the CDR3 DNA stays, 48 bases, in frame from base 1. CDR1 and CDR2, per the germline V gene, are SGDLS and YYNGEE. Between the V and J ends, shortened by 4 bases and 1 base respectively, the junction contains 12 bases. The time point label of this sample denotes: baseline before first vaccination. Vaccinee samples were obtained from the UK trials COV001 and COV002, which included a single-blind randomized controlled phase 2/3 trial of AZD1222 (ChAdOx1 nCoV-19) in healthy adults. For TCRbeta chain sequencing, PBMC samples were collected from trial participants at day 0 and at day 28 after the second dose. The CDR3 regions of human TCRbeta chains were analyzed by immunosequencing. The study's processing was this. TCRs in the repertoires were matched against a reference library of SARS-CoV-2-specific TCRs that had been generated with the MIRA antigen-specificity platform. Breadth was defined as the fraction of unique TCRs that were SARS-CoV-2-associated, and depth was defined as the fraction of total T cells that were SARS-CoV-2-associated. Using the MIRA data, each spike-specific TCR was assigned both to the spike region to which the TCR was reactive and to a CD4 or CD8 class. Log10-transformed breadth and depth values were compared by one-way ANOVA with Sidak's multiple comparisons tests. This is the immuneACCESS table as TCRdb keeps it, with only in-frame sequences that have V and J called. A part of the clones is gone; compared with another copy, unresolved V genes explain less than half, and the rest is unexplained. The V and J calls and clone size were taken over from that table, and D and trimming were inferred from the DNA. The sample table lists 90,000 to 150,000 clones, about 90% of them with a count of one. The ten most abundant clones make up about 5.3% of the sample.

The chain joins TRBV9 to TRBJ1-6, and TRBD1 may be the D gene, going by 6 matching bases. The TCR comes from an adult in good health. Specimen: peripheral blood, collected on day 0 of AZD1222 vaccination. The DNA sequence is as follows: TGTGCCAGCAGCCCACAGGGTATGTCCTATAATTCACCCCTCCACTTT. Its amino acids are CASSPQGMSYNSPLHF.